This T cell receptor (beta chain) was identified during a study of T cells in Graves' hyperthyroidism and ophthalmopathy. Looking at the study overall: Before treatment of any kind, peripheral blood was taken at initial diagnosis. Study-wide findings and caveats: Appearing also in blood were most of the thyroid clonotypes expanded above 0.001.

Losses at the gene ends were 6 bases for V and 5 bases for J; bases not matched to a gene: 5. Germline V gene sequence: CDR1 ENHRY, CDR2 SYGVKD. This CDR3 has 13 residues. TCR beta CDR3 regions were amplified from RNA transcripts. The TCR CDR3 was amplified in a first-round RT-PCR using the HTBI primer set. TCRdb reprocessed the multiplex PCR reads via MiXCR and lists one record per CDR3 protein. This sample carries around 440,000 distinct CDR3 sequences, about 15% of them seen once, and the ten largest clones take around 7.3%. This clonotype appeared many times. As yet, its antigen is unknown. The authors deemed Graves' hyperthyroidism stable absent ophthalmopathy progression within 18 months.

The sample taken for sequencing was blood. The V call is TRBV10-3, the J call TRBJ1-2; 8 bases map to TRBD1. The sequence derives from a woman younger than 35 with Graves' hyperthyroidism. CDR3 nucleotide sequence: TGTGCCATCAGCGAGACAGGGGAATATGGCTACACCTTC. Translating gives CAISETGEYGYTF.